This T cell receptor beta chain was recovered during a study of cytomegalovirus exposure and HLA in healthy donors. General study results and limits: Through in vitro validation, three CMV-associated chains were shown to be specific for CMV antigens. Data from an earlier analysis indicated that most TCR beta V segments were productive either about 87% or about 30% of the time. Using the classifier, cytomegalovirus status was reportedly diagnosed with high specificity and sensitivity.

The CDR3 sequence is 19 residues long. Germline-derived CDR1 and CDR2 are SEHNR and FQNEAQ (reference sequence). The V gene end was trimmed by 4 bases and the J gene end by 0 bases; junction bases not matched to a gene: 8. The PCR made use of 60 Vbeta and 13 Jbeta primers. The data were produced by immunoSEQ multiplex PCR, yet TCRdb's version contains in-frame clones alone and is incomplete. In the table there are about 110,000 clones, under 80% of which are singletons. A remark on this clone: Its antigen remains unknown.

This rearrangement joins TRBV7-9 to TRBJ2-6; TRBD2 aligns across 11 bases. The sequence was obtained from a woman in her thirties or forties in good health and CMV-seropositive. The sample consisted of PBMCs. CDR3 loop: CASSWPGLAVFSGANVLTF. CDR3 DNA sequence: TGTGCCAGCAGCTGGCCGGGACTAGCGGTATTCTCTGGGGCCAACGTCCTGACTTTC.